Following are 8 T cell receptor beta chains from one sample sequenced in a study of T-cell memory formation after mild COVID-19 (dated by TCRdb to the early 2020s). The library was obtained by 5' RACE. Instrument used: Illumina NovaSeq 6000. The public reads were run again by TCRdb, first through fastp at Q25 and then through MiXCR, and only productive beta chains were kept. Entries that share a CDR3 protein sequence are merged under the most common genes and DNA. In all, the sample holds about 260,000 distinct CDR3 sequences, and over 15% of those were seen once. The ten largest clones represent roughly a fifth of the sample. Sequenced material: PBMCs or a T cell subset sorted from them (not recorded which). The source of these receptors is a man younger than 35 who had mild COVID-19 (a few samples of this study predate the infection). The sample titles of this study are shuffled in the database, so cell type and time point are left out; the donor was told from shared clones.

This chain connects TRBV7-9 to TRBJ2-2, with TRBD1 matching 10 bases. Germline trimming cut 5 bases from V and 7 bases from J; bases unmatched to any gene: 4. Germline CDR1 and CDR2: SEHNR and FQNEAQ (reference sequence). The CDR3 totals 14 residues. The CDR3 DNA reads as TGTGCCAGCAGCCAAGGGACAGGGGACGGGGAGCTGTTTTTT. It specifies CASSQGTGDGELFF.

This clonotype turned up a few times. V usage is TRBV21-1 and J usage is TRBJ1-1; the D call TRBD1 from the table was never checked on the DNA. TRBV21-1 is a documented pseudogene. The CDR3 has 15 residues. CDR3 sequence reads: CASSDQGGPGTEAFF. CDR3 coding DNA: TGTGCCAGCAGCGATCAGGGGGGACCAGGGACTGAAGCTTTCTTT.

This clonotype was recorded a few times. The rearrangement joins TRBV9 to TRBJ2-2; a possible D gene is TRBD1 (5 bases). There are 17 residues in the CDR3. From germline, CDR1 is SGDLS and CDR2 YYNGEE. Trimming left V 0 bases short and J 0 bases short, with 12 bases between. The CDR3 DNA is TGTGCCAGCAGCGTAGATAGAGTGACAGCGAACACCGGGGAGCTGTTTTTT. Residues: CASSVDRVTANTGELFF.

This chain joins TRBV2 and TRBJ2-1; D gene ambiguous. The germline V gene has CDR1 SNHLY and CDR2 FYNNEI. This CDR3 has 15 residues. In nucleotides, the CDR3 is TGTGTTATGATTGCCGGGTCTCTTAACAACAATGAGCAGTTCTTC. It encodes CVMIAGSLNNNEQFF.

A few counts support this clonotype. J is TRBJ2-1 and V is TRBV7-2; TRBD2 might be the D (5 bases). The CDR3 has 16 residues. V lost 5 bases and J lost 0, with 14 bases in between. The germline V gene has CDR1 SGHTA and CDR2 FQGNSA. The DNA for the CDR3 is TGTGCCAGCAGCCCCTACGTGGGAGACTCCTACAATGAGCAGTTCTTC. It yields the protein CASSPYVGDSYNEQFF.

At least ten counts were recorded for this clonotype. V usage is TRBV29-1 and J usage is TRBJ2-1; 10 nucleotides match TRBD1. The CDR3 runs 14 residues. V was pared by 7 bases and J by 3 bases, with 6 bases of the junction left unmatched. Looked up from germline, CDR1 is SQVTM and CDR2 is ANQGSEA. CDR3 coding DNA: TGCAGCGCCGGGGACAGGGGCATCTACAATGAGCAGTTCTTC. Translating it yields CSAGDRGIYNEQFF.

This clonotype was recorded once. The V call is TRBV7-2, the J call TRBJ1-5; tentatively, D is TRBD1 (6 bases). This CDR3 contains 16 residues. Trimming left V 5 bases short and J 6 bases short, with 20 bases between. Germline values: CDR1 SGHTA, CDR2 FQGNSA. The chain's CDR3 is CASSRGGGAFSQPQHF. The CDR3, as DNA: TGTGCCAGCAGCCGGGGCGGGGGGGCTTTCTCTCAGCCCCAGCATTTT. The complete variable domain, with remaining parts taken from reference TRBV7-2 and TRBJ1-5, reads GAGVSQSPSNKVTEKGKDVELRCDPISGHTALYWYRQSLGQGLEFLIYFQGNSAPDKSGLPSDRFSAERTGGSVSTLTIQRTQQEDSAVYLCASSRGGGAFSQPQHFGDGTRLSIL.

This clonotype was counted a few times. The chain has TRBV19 and TRBJ2-1; 8 bases agree with TRBD2. Trimming at V came to 2 bases and at J to 5 bases, leaving 5 bases not matched to a gene. Germline V CDR1 and CDR2: LNHDA, SQIVND (reference sequence). The CDR3 extends over 15 amino acids. DNA for the CDR3: TGTGCCAGTAGTATACCGGGACTAGGCCACAATGAGCAGTTCTTC. Translation gives CASSIPGLGHNEQFF.